The rows below give T cell receptor beta chains drawn from one sample of a study of blood T cell repertoires in COVID-19. The table came from immunoSEQ multiplex PCR; TCRdb's copy has only in-frame clones and leaves some out. The table lists approximately 90,000 clones, over 80% of them singletons. Sequencing input: peripheral blood. These TCRs come from a man in his forties or fifties with acute or convalescent COVID-19. The CDR3 runs from the conserved cysteine through the conserved F or W. Fields, in order: V gene, clone size, J gene, D gene, CDR3 DNA, CDR3 protein. D genes are given only for firm matches. A clone size is listed for some rows: how often the clone was seen (once, few, many), or a class if it is expanded.

V gene: TRBV4-2; clone size: .; J gene: TRBJ2-7; D gene: TRBD2; CDR3 DNA: TGTGCCAGCAGCCAAGAGCTAGCGGGAGGCTACGAGCAGTACTTC; CDR3 protein: CASSQELAGGYEQYF
V gene: TRBV5-4; clone size: .; J gene: TRBJ2-5; D gene: TRBD2; CDR3 DNA: TGTGCCAGCAGCTCCTCTAGCGGGAGCCCCCAGGAGACCCAGTACTTC; CDR3 protein: CASSSSSGSPQETQYF
V gene: TRBV6-5; clone size: many; J gene: TRBJ2-3; D gene: .; CDR3 DNA: TGTGCCAGCAGAATCTTGGGGGGAAACACAGATACGCAGTATTTT; CDR3 protein: CASRILGGNTDTQYF
V gene: TRBV13; clone size: .; J gene: TRBJ2-3; D gene: TRBD1; CDR3 DNA: TGTGCCAGCAGCACAACCGGGACAGCACCTTGGGTTGTAGTCACAGATACGCAGTATTTT; CDR3 protein: CASSTTGTAPWVVVTDTQYF
V gene: TRBV4-3; clone size: few; J gene: TRBJ2-1; D gene: .; CDR3 DNA: TGCGCCAGCAGCTTCACGCCCGGGGATGAGCAGTTCTTC; CDR3 protein: CASSFTPGDEQFF
V gene: TRBV7-6; clone size: .; J gene: TRBJ2-4; D gene: TRBD1; CDR3 DNA: TGTGCCAGCAGCCGAGACAGGGGAGACATTCAGTACTTC; CDR3 protein: CASSRDRGDIQYF
V gene: TRBV28; clone size: few; J gene: TRBJ1-3; D gene: .; CDR3 DNA: TGTGCCAGCAGTTCTCAGGGAAGGGGAAACACCATATATTTT; CDR3 protein: CASSSQGRGNTIYF
V gene: TRBV3-1/TRBV3-2; clone size: .; J gene: TRBJ1-1; D gene: .; CDR3 DNA: TGTGCCAGCAGCACCCGGACAGCCTCACCTGGGACTGAAGCTTTCTTT; CDR3 protein: CASSTRTASPGTEAFF
V gene: TRBV12-3/TRBV12-4; clone size: once; J gene: TRBJ1-1; D gene: .; CDR3 DNA: TGTGCCAGCAGGTGGACAGAGAACACTGAAGCTTTCTTT; CDR3 protein: CASRWTENTEAFF
V gene: TRBV23-1; clone size: .; J gene: TRBJ1-5; D gene: .; CDR3 DNA: TGCGCCAGCAGTCTTCGGCCCCAGCATTTT; CDR3 protein: CASSLRPQHF
V gene: TRBV7-8; clone size: .; J gene: TRBJ1-6; D gene: .; CDR3 DNA: TGTGCCAGCAGCAAAGGACAGCCTAATGTAGCCCTCCACTTT; CDR3 protein: CASSKGQPNVALHF
V gene: TRBV4-3; clone size: .; J gene: TRBJ2-2; D gene: .; CDR3 DNA: TGCGCCAGCAGCCACTACCGACCCGCAGGGGGGTATAAACCCGGGGAGCTGTTTTTT; CDR3 protein: CASSHYRPAGGYKPGELFF
V gene: TRBV5-5; clone size: .; J gene: TRBJ1-1; D gene: .; CDR3 DNA: TGTGCCAGCTTGGCCACCCCCGTCTCTGAAGCTTTCTTT; CDR3 protein: CASLATPVSEAFF
V gene: TRBV11-2; clone size: few; J gene: TRBJ2-7; D gene: TRBD2; CDR3 DNA: TGTGCCAGCAGCTTAGGGCTAGCGGGAGGGACTCAGCAGTACTTC; CDR3 protein: CASSLGLAGGTQQYF
V gene: TRBV11-1; clone size: .; J gene: TRBJ2-5; D gene: .; CDR3 DNA: TGTGCCAGCAGCTTCCAGGGCAGTTACCAAGAGACCCAGTACTTC; CDR3 protein: CASSFQGSYQETQYF
V gene: TRBV19; clone size: .; J gene: TRBJ1-1; D gene: .; CDR3 DNA: TGTGCCAGTAGTATCCGTCGGGGGGCGGACACTGAAGCTTTCTTT; CDR3 protein: CASSIRRGADTEAFF
V gene: TRBV4-1; clone size: .; J gene: TRBJ2-7; D gene: TRBD1; CDR3 DNA: TGCGCCAGCAGTCAGCCGGGACAGAAGTACGAGCAGTACTTC; CDR3 protein: CASSQPGQKYEQYF
V gene: TRBV10-2; clone size: .; J gene: TRBJ1-5; D gene: .; CDR3 DNA: TGCGCCAGCAGTGTGAACAGGGCCTACAATCAGCCCCAGCATTTT; CDR3 protein: CASSVNRAYNQPQHF
V gene: TRBV12-3/TRBV12-4; clone size: .; J gene: TRBJ1-3; D gene: TRBD1; CDR3 DNA: TGTGCCAGCAGTACTCGACAGGGCACCATATATTTT; CDR3 protein: CASSTRQGTIYF
V gene: TRBV4-3; clone size: .; J gene: TRBJ2-3; D gene: .; CDR3 DNA: TGCGCCAGCAGCCTACACACAGATACGCAGTATTTT; CDR3 protein: CASSLHTDTQYF
V gene: TRBV18; clone size: .; J gene: TRBJ1-4; D gene: TRBD1; CDR3 DNA: TGTGCCAGCTCACCGCGAGGGACAGATAATGAAAAACTGTTTTTT; CDR3 protein: CASSPRGTDNEKLFF
V gene: TRBV18; clone size: once; J gene: TRBJ1-1; D gene: .; CDR3 DNA: TGTGCCAGCTCACCACCGAGCACGAACACTGAAGCTTTCTTT; CDR3 protein: CASSPPSTNTEAFF
V gene: TRBV10-1; clone size: .; J gene: TRBJ1-3; D gene: .; CDR3 DNA: TGCGCCAGCGGGGGGGCTTGGGGAAACACCATATATTTT; CDR3 protein: CASGGAWGNTIYF
V gene: TRBV7-9; clone size: .; J gene: TRBJ2-1; D gene: .; CDR3 DNA: TGTGCCAGCAGTTACAATCTGGTGGGCGATGAGCAGTTCTTC; CDR3 protein: CASSYNLVGDEQFF
V gene: TRBV6-4; clone size: .; J gene: TRBJ1-5; D gene: .; CDR3 DNA: TGTGCCAGCAGTGAAACGGGGAGGCAGCCCCAGCATTTT; CDR3 protein: CASSETGRQPQHF
V gene: TRBV2; clone size: .; J gene: TRBJ2-7; D gene: TRBD1; CDR3 DNA: TGTGCCAGCACCGGGACAGGGGCCTCCTACGAGCAGTACTTC; CDR3 protein: CASTGTGASYEQYF
V gene: TRBV25-1; clone size: .; J gene: TRBJ1-5; D gene: TRBD1; CDR3 DNA: TGTGCCAGCAGTGGAGGGGGCGGCCAGCCCCAGCATTTT; CDR3 protein: CASSGGGGQPQHF
V gene: TRBV5-1; clone size: .; J gene: TRBJ2-3; D gene: TRBD2; CDR3 DNA: TGCGCCAGCATGACTAGCGGGAGTCCAGATACGCAGTATTTT; CDR3 protein: CASMTSGSPDTQYF
V gene: TRBV4-3; clone size: once; J gene: TRBJ1-4; D gene: TRBD1; CDR3 DNA: TGCGCCAGCCGGGGGACAGGGGGTGATGAAAAACTGTTTTTT; CDR3 protein: CASRGTGGDEKLFF
V gene: TRBV4-3; clone size: .; J gene: TRBJ2-7; D gene: .; CDR3 DNA: TGCGCCAGCAGCCAAGATTCAGCAGGGAGGTACGAGCAGTACTTC; CDR3 protein: CASSQDSAGRYEQYF
V gene: TRBV18; clone size: few; J gene: TRBJ1-1; D gene: .; CDR3 DNA: TGTGCCAGCTCACCAAATCAGGGGAACACTGAAGCTTTCTTT; CDR3 protein: CASSPNQGNTEAFF
V gene: TRBV3-1/TRBV3-2; clone size: .; J gene: TRBJ2-7; D gene: TRBD1; CDR3 DNA: TGTGCCAGCAGCCAACCGGGACAGGGGAGCTACGAGCAGTACTTC; CDR3 protein: CASSQPGQGSYEQYF
V gene: TRBV4-1; clone size: .; J gene: TRBJ1-1; D gene: TRBD1; CDR3 DNA: TGCGCCAGCAGCCAAGTGCAGGGGGTTTTCGACACTGAAGCTTTCTTT; CDR3 protein: CASSQVQGVFDTEAFF
V gene: TRBV5-1; clone size: .; J gene: TRBJ1-4; D gene: .; CDR3 DNA: TGCGCCAGCAGCTATATTAAGATAGACAGTCATAATGAAAAACTGTTTTTT; CDR3 protein: CASSYIKIDSHNEKLFF
V gene: TRBV5-6; clone size: .; J gene: TRBJ2-7; D gene: .; CDR3 DNA: TGTGCCAGCAGGCGACAGGACAACTACGAGCAGTACTTC; CDR3 protein: CASRRQDNYEQYF
V gene: TRBV7-9; clone size: .; J gene: TRBJ2-1; D gene: TRBD2; CDR3 DNA: TGTGCCAGCAGCTTACCTGGCGGGAGTTACAATGAGCAGTTCTTC; CDR3 protein: CASSLPGGSYNEQFF
V gene: TRBV27; clone size: .; J gene: TRBJ2-7; D gene: .; CDR3 DNA: TGTGCCAGCAGTTTAAGTACAGGCTTCGAGCAGTACTTC; CDR3 protein: CASSLSTGFEQYF
V gene: TRBV7-2; clone size: .; J gene: TRBJ2-1; D gene: TRBD2; CDR3 DNA: TGTGCCAGCAGCTCTCGGCGGGAGGGATACAATGAGCAGTTCTTC; CDR3 protein: CASSSRREGYNEQFF
V gene: TRBV9; clone size: once; J gene: TRBJ2-3; D gene: TRBD2; CDR3 DNA: TGTGCCAGCAGCGTAGGGTCTAGCGGGAGTGGTACGCAGTATTTT; CDR3 protein: CASSVGSSGSGTQYF
V gene: TRBV4-1; clone size: .; J gene: TRBJ2-2; D gene: .; CDR3 DNA: TGCGCCAGCAGCCAAGATCGGGTGAACACCGGGGAGCTGTTTTTT; CDR3 protein: CASSQDRVNTGELFF
V gene: TRBV27; clone size: once; J gene: TRBJ2-6; D gene: .; CDR3 DNA: TGTGCCAGCAGCGGTATGTCCTCTGGGGCCAACGTCCTGACTTTC; CDR3 protein: CASSGMSSGANVLTF
V gene: TRBV24-1; clone size: once; J gene: TRBJ2-2; D gene: TRBD1; CDR3 DNA: TGTGCCACCAGAGATTCCGGGACAGTGACCGGGGAGCTGTTTTTT; CDR3 protein: CATRDSGTVTGELFF
V gene: TRBV6-5; clone size: .; J gene: TRBJ2-3; D gene: TRBD2; CDR3 DNA: TGTGCCAGCAGACGGGGGGGCCCCACAGATACGCAGTATTTT; CDR3 protein: CASRRGGPTDTQYF
V gene: TRBV11-2; clone size: few; J gene: TRBJ2-1; D gene: TRBD2; CDR3 DNA: TGTGCCAGCAGCTTATGGGGGACTAGCGGGAGGGGAAATGAGCAGTTCTTC; CDR3 protein: CASSLWGTSGRGNEQFF
V gene: TRBV7-9; clone size: .; J gene: TRBJ2-6; D gene: TRBD2; CDR3 DNA: TGTGCCAGCAGCCCCGGGGCCACAAGCGGGAGGACTGGGGCCAACGTCCTGACTTTC; CDR3 protein: CASSPGATSGRTGANVLTF
V gene: TRBV18; clone size: few; J gene: TRBJ1-5; D gene: TRBD1; CDR3 DNA: TGTGCCAGCTCCGACAGGGGTTTGGGCAATCAGCCCCAGCATTTT; CDR3 protein: CASSDRGLGNQPQHF
V gene: TRBV11-3; clone size: once; J gene: TRBJ2-5; D gene: TRBD2; CDR3 DNA: TGTGCCAGCAGCTTAGTGAGCGGGAGCCAAGAGACCCAGTACTTC; CDR3 protein: CASSLVSGSQETQYF
V gene: TRBV30; clone size: .; J gene: TRBJ1-1; D gene: TRBD1; CDR3 DNA: TGTGCCTGGAGTCCGGGACAGGGGGCTTACACTGAAGCTTTCTTT; CDR3 protein: CAWSPGQGAYTEAFF
V gene: TRBV7-2; clone size: .; J gene: TRBJ2-3; D gene: TRBD2; CDR3 DNA: TGTGCCAGCAGCTTAGCGGCGGGGGGAGGGGATACGCAGTATTTT; CDR3 protein: CASSLAAGGGDTQYF
V gene: TRBV7-3; clone size: .; J gene: TRBJ2-5; D gene: TRBD2; CDR3 DNA: TGTGCCAGCAGCTTAACCCCGGGACTAGCGGGAGAGGGAGAGACCCAGTACTTC; CDR3 protein: CASSLTPGLAGEGETQYF
V gene: TRBV20-1; clone size: .; J gene: TRBJ1-2; D gene: .; CDR3 DNA: TGCAGTGCCCCAGCGAACTATGGCTACACCTTC; CDR3 protein: CSAPANYGYTF
V gene: TRBV3-1/TRBV3-2; clone size: .; J gene: TRBJ2-7; D gene: .; CDR3 DNA: TGTGCCAGCAGCCACCACAACAGGGTGCCCTACGAGCAGTACTTC; CDR3 protein: CASSHHNRVPYEQYF
V gene: TRBV5-4; clone size: few; J gene: TRBJ2-5; D gene: TRBD1; CDR3 DNA: TGTGCCAGCAGCCGGGACAGGGGGCAAGAGACCCAGTACTTC; CDR3 protein: CASSRDRGQETQYF